A selection of T cell receptor beta chains follows, all from one sample in a study of T cell responses to AZD1222 COVID-19 vaccine. Generated by immunoSEQ multiplex PCR, the TCRdb table keeps only in-frame clones and is missing some. The table lists about 120,000 clones, 70% to 90% of them singletons. The source material was peripheral blood, sampled on day 0 of AZD1222 vaccination. The receptors shown here come from an adult in good health. Both conserved end residues are part of each CDR3. D genes are given only for firm matches. Not all rows give a size; the values are once, few, many and, for expanded clones, a class.

len	d_gene	abundance	j_gene	v_gene	CDR3nt	CDR3aa
16	NA	NA	TRBJ2-7	TRBV30	TGTGCCTGGAGCGGAAACGGGGGGCGGCACCTCGACGAGCAGTACTTC	CAWSGNGGRHLDEQYF
14	NA	NA	TRBJ1-2	TRBV6-1	TGTGCCAGCAGTGAACCCGGACAGTGGTATGGCTACACCTTC	CASSEPGQWYGYTF
15	TRBD2	NA	TRBJ2-1	TRBV24-1	TGTGCCACCAGTGAAACTAGCGGGTTCTACAATGAGCAGTTCTTC	CATSETSGFYNEQFF
14	NA	NA	TRBJ2-5	TRBV9	TGTGCCAGCAGCGGCCGGGACTTCCAAGAGACCCAGTACTTC	CASSGRDFQETQYF
15	TRBD1	NA	TRBJ2-3	TRBV5-4	TGTGCCAGCAGCGGGACAGGTACTAGCACAGATACGCAGTATTTT	CASSGTGTSTDTQYF
14	TRBD1	NA	TRBJ1-5	TRBV6-2/TRBV6-3	TGTGCCAGCAGCAGACAGGGAGGCAATCAGCCCCAGCATTTT	CASSRQGGNQPQHF
13	NA	NA	TRBJ1-1	TRBV19	TGTGCCAGTAGTATCAGAACCTTTGGAGAAGCTTTCTTT	CASSIRTFGEAFF
14	NA	once	TRBJ1-3	TRBV5-1	TGCGCCAGCAGCCCGCTTAGCTCTGGAAACACCATATATTTT	CASSPLSSGNTIYF
10	NA	NA	TRBJ1-4	TRBV30	TGTGCCTGGATGGATGAAAAACTGTTTTTT	CAWMDEKLFF
14	TRBD1	NA	TRBJ2-1	TRBV7-3	TGTGCCAGCAGTCGTCTAGGGGGCGACGAAGAGCAGTTCTTC	CASSRLGGDEEQFF
15	NA	NA	TRBJ2-1	TRBV7-9	TGTGCCAGCAGTAAAATTGTAGGAAACTACAATGAGCAGTTCTTC	CASSKIVGNYNEQFF
16	NA	NA	TRBJ1-5	TRBV19	TGTGCCAGTACGGGGACGGCCACCTATAGCAATCAGCCCCAGCATTTT	CASTGTATYSNQPQHF
12	NA	NA	TRBJ2-1	TRBV9	TGTGCCAGCAGCGTAGCCGGCAATGAGCAGTTCTTC	CASSVAGNEQFF
13	NA	NA	TRBJ2-7	TRBV2	TGTGCCAGCAGTGGCCCCGAGGGGTACGAGCAGTACTTC	CASSGPEGYEQYF
14	TRBD1	NA	TRBJ1-2	TRBV19	TGTGCCAGTACCCTACAAACAGGGGGGGATGGCTACACCTTC	CASTLQTGGDGYTF
16	TRBD1	NA	TRBJ1-4	TRBV5-1	TGCGCCAGCAGCACCGGGACAGGGGTGTATAATGAAAAACTGTTTTTT	CASSTGTGVYNEKLFF
10	NA	few	TRBJ1-1	TRBV19	TGTGCCACGGCGGGTGCTGAAGCTTTCTTT	CATAGAEAFF
15	NA	NA	TRBJ1-1	TRBV4-2	TGTGCCAGCAGCCAAGGGGGGGCGGTGAACACTGAAGCTTTCTTT	CASSQGGAVNTEAFF
13	NA	NA	TRBJ2-5	TRBV7-9	TGTGCCAGCAATCTTTCGGGGCAAGAGACCCAGTACTTC	CASNLSGQETQYF
16	TRBD2	NA	TRBJ2-3	TRBV5-1	TGCGCCAGCAGCTTGTTCGAGCGGGGCAGCACAGATACGCAGTATTTT	CASSLFERGSTDTQYF
14	TRBD1	NA	TRBJ2-7	TRBV12-5	TGTGCTAGTGGAACGGACAGGGGGATCTACGAGCAGTACTTC	CASGTDRGIYEQYF
13	NA	NA	TRBJ1-1	TRBV29-1	TGCAGCGTTGAAAGGGCCACAAACACTGAAGCTTTCTTT	CSVERATNTEAFF
16	TRBD1	once	TRBJ1-1	TRBV5-6	TGTGCCAGCAGCCCGGACGAGAACCCAGGGGGCACTGAAGCTTTCTTT	CASSPDENPGGTEAFF
15	TRBD1	NA	TRBJ2-7	TRBV4-2	TGTGCCAGCAGCCAAGGGTCCAGGACAGGGAACGAGCAGTACTTC	CASSQGSRTGNEQYF
13	NA	NA	TRBJ2-5	TRBV7-9	TGTGCCAGCAGCTTTGACAGGCAAGAGACCCAGTACTTC	CASSFDRQETQYF
16	TRBD1	NA	TRBJ1-1	TRBV6-2/TRBV6-3	TGTGCCAGCAGTCCCGGGACAGGGGGCGGGAGCACTGAAGCTTTCTTT	CASSPGTGGGSTEAFF
13	NA	NA	TRBJ2-7	TRBV7-9	TGTGCCAGCAGCCCAGGCGGAGCCTACGAGCAGTACTTC	CASSPGGAYEQYF
17	TRBD2	NA	TRBJ2-2	TRBV6-4	TGTGCCAGCAGCCGGACTAGCGGGGGGGCGAACACCGGGGAGCTGTTTTTT	CASSRTSGGANTGELFF
16	TRBD2	NA	TRBJ2-1	TRBV5-1	TGCGCCAGCAGCCCCACTCCTAGCGGGAGGGCCGGTGAGCAGTTCTTC	CASSPTPSGRAGEQFF
14	TRBD1	NA	TRBJ2-1	TRBV27	TGTGCCAGCAGTCTAACGGTCCCGACAGGGATGCAGTTCTTC	CASSLTVPTGMQFF
13	NA	NA	TRBJ1-1	TRBV7-3	TGTGCCAGCAGCTTAATCTACGGCACTGAAGCTTTCTTT	CASSLIYGTEAFF
15	NA	NA	TRBJ2-3	TRBV18	TGTGCCAGCTCACCCCTAGTATCGGGCACAGATACGCAGTATTTT	CASSPLVSGTDTQYF
18	NA	NA	TRBJ1-3	TRBV19	TGTGCCAGTAGTATAGTTGGACGGGACACCAGCTCTGGAAACACCATATATTTT	CASSIVGRDTSSGNTIYF
12	NA	NA	TRBJ2-2	TRBV28	TGTGCCAGCAGCCCGAACACCGGGGAGCTGTTTTTT	CASSPNTGELFF
13	NA	NA	TRBJ1-2	TRBV27	TGTGCCAGCAGTTTAAGCCCTTACTATGGCTACACCTTC	CASSLSPYYGYTF
15	NA	few	TRBJ1-3	TRBV5-6	TGTGCCAGCAGCTTGGAGGTCGGTCCTGGAAACACCATATATTTT	CASSLEVGPGNTIYF
16	TRBD1	NA	TRBJ1-6	TRBV19	TGTGCCAGTAGTATAAAGGCCGGACAGGGTTATTCACCCCTCCACTTT	CASSIKAGQGYSPLHF
15	NA	NA	TRBJ2-7	TRBV19	TGTGCCAGTAGTATGGACGGCGGAAGGGGGGCCGAGCAGTACTTC	CASSMDGGRGAEQYF
13	NA	NA	TRBJ2-2	TRBV6-5	TGTGCCAGCAGGCCCCGGGGGGCCGTGGAGCTGTTTTTT	CASRPRGAVELFF
14	TRBD2	once	TRBJ2-7	TRBV27	TGTGCCAGCAGTTACGGACTAGCGGGAAGCGAGCAGTACTTC	CASSYGLAGSEQYF
16	NA	NA	TRBJ2-5	TRBV14	TGTGCCAGCAGCCCTCCGGGGGCGGGACGGTGGGAGACCCAGTACTTC	CASSPPGAGRWETQYF
13	NA	NA	TRBJ1-5	TRBV5-6	TGTGCCAGCAGCTTGATGGTAGGGCAGCCCCAGCATTTT	CASSLMVGQPQHF
14	NA	NA	TRBJ2-5	TRBV9	TGTGCCAGCAGCGTAGCCAGCGGCCAAGAGACCCAGTACTTC	CASSVASGQETQYF